This T cell receptor beta chain was documented in a study of early T cells in non-severe SARS-CoV-2 infection. In this sample, this clonotype turned up many times. Germline CDR1 reads DFQATT; CDR2 reads SNEGSKA (reference sequence). The CDR3 covers 11 residues. With 1 base removed from V and 7 bases from J, the gap between germline ends came to 7 bases. TCRdb independently ran MiXCR on the 5' RACE reads; one entry per CDR3 protein. The data contain tens of thousands of distinct CDR3 sequences, 6.3% of them seen just once; the ten biggest clones take up around 6.3%. The sequenced sample consisted of whole blood. This chain uses TRBV20-1 with TRBJ1-1; D remains ambiguous. The receptor was derived from an adult who was a healthcare worker with PCR-confirmed SARS-CoV-2 infection or an uninfected control (not recorded which). For the CDR3, the DNA is TGCAGTGCTAGAGGGGCCAATGAAGCTTTCTTT. Its protein product is CSARGANEAFF.